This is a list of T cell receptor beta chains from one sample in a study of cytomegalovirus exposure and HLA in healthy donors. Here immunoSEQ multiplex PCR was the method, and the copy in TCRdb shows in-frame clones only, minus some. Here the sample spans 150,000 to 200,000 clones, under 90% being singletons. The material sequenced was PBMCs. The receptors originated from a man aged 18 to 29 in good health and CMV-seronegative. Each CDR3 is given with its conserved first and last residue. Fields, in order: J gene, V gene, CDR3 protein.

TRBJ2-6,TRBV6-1,CASSQGLSGANVLTF
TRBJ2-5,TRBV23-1,CAGTGTDMMEQYF
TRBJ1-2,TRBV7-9,CASSLEGTGGSAYGYTF
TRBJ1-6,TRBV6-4,CASSPTEGSPLHF
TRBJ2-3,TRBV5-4,CASSLVGGRTDTQYF
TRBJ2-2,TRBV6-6,CASSYLGRGVTGELFF
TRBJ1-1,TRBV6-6,CATRTGESRNTEAFF
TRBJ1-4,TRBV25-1,CASSDTGAAREKLFF
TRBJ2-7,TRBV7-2,CASSLRRDEQYF
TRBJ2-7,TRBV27,CASSTLGTGYYEQYF
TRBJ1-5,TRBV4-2,CASSPMRITTGWAQPQHF
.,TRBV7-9,CASSLVTEGDYEQYF
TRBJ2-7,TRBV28,CASRSGGAYEQYF
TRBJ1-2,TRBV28,CASSFSPNYGYTF
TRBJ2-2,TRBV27,CASSFLMRGSRSGELFF
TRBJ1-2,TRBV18,CASSPDRSGSGYTF
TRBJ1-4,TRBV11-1,CASSLGGNEKLFF
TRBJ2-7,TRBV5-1,CASNPRGGVSYEQYF
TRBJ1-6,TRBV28,CASTAGLYNSPLHF
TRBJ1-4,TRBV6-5,CASSSNRATNEKLFF
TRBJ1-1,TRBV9,CASSVEGYTEAFF
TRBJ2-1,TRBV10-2,CASTRLAGGTHNEQFF
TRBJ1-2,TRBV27,CASSLDAQFYGYTF
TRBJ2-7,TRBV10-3,CAISVGTDYEQYF
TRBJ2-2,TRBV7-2,CASSLGLHTGELFF